The sequence of this T cell receptor beta chain was determined in a study of post-analysis software for immune sequencing data (dated by TCRdb to the mid-2010s). Describing the broader study: Disease courses on record covered relapsing-remitting, secondary progressive and progressive-relapsing multiple sclerosis, though some patients had no subtype annotation. The patient repertoires were compared against roughly 12 previously published healthy control repertoires obtained from donors aged roughly 6 to 25 years. A subset of samples was prepared in parallel using single-end sample barcoding, then pooled and co-amplified after Illumina adapter ligation. Overall study results and their limits: Patients showed significantly higher frequencies than controls for about 5 TRBV segments, among them TRBV5-6, TRBV5-1 and TRBV20-1. Direct clustering with F measure showed strong co-clustering of samples prepared in the same batch, prompting a batch-effect correction. Normalized Chao1 diversity was significantly lower in multiple sclerosis patients than controls, suggesting substantial peripheral T-cell clonal expansion. The multiple sclerosis patient group was slightly younger than the control group.

Deletion took 0 bases off V and 1 base off J, with a span of 6 bases between the germline ends. The CDR1 and CDR2 encoded by the germline V gene (reference sequence) are LGHDT and YNNKEL. The CDR3 holds 14 amino acids from the cysteine to the phenylalanine. Only CDR3 DNA is held: 42 bases, read in frame from base 1. As for this clonotype: This clone's antigen is unknown. Qualities for individual bases were not recorded, and no much larger clone is one base off.

Preparation of the library involved PCR. For sequencing, an Illumina HiSeq 2500 was employed. Unique molecular identifiers were incorporated into TCR beta cDNA libraries to reduce PCR and sequencing biases. Per 1 to 10 million input T cells, around 500,000 cDNA molecules were obtained, such that each molecule approximated one T cell. Patient libraries were prepared and sequenced with the same protocol used for the earlier healthy control dataset. Within a given batch, samples were prepared together, multiplexed and sequenced on the same HiSeq lane. Under the source paper's analysis protocol: Raw barcoded reads were processed with MIGEC, and single-read molecular identifier groups were discarded before consensus assembly and CDR3 extraction. VDJtools was used for post-analysis of the clonotype tables, with diversity normalized by down-sampling every dataset to the smallest sample size. In repertoire overlap clustering, CDR3 amino acid sequences, but not nucleotide sequences, were matched to correct batch-related cross-sample contamination. The public reads were quality trimmed at Q25 with fastp and then assembled into clones with MiXCR by TCRdb, keeping productive beta chains. Every entry covers one CDR3 protein and lists the most common genes and DNA from its rows. These V and J calls are TCRdb output, not the study's own analysis. For this sample there are a few hundred thousand distinct CDR3 sequences; 35% to 40% appear just once. The top ten hold 4.5% to 5.5% of the sample.

To demonstrate the VDJtools post-analysis software, TCR beta repertoires were profiled from the peripheral blood of 10 to 15 young patients with multiple sclerosis. The multiple sclerosis patients were children and adolescents ranging in age from 6 to 15 years. The specimen was blood. The chain joins TRBV3-1 to TRBJ1-1; the D segment cannot be called with confidence. The receptor was derived from a girl aged 10-17 years with multiple sclerosis. The CDR3 protein: CASSQEQTNTEAFF. The DNA sequence reads TGTGCCAGCAGCCAAGAACAGACGAACACTGAAGCTTTCTTT.